The present TCR beta chain was sequenced within a study of T cells in tuberculosis (dated by TCRdb to the late 2010s). For the study in its entirety: In the study, CD1B tetramers and high-throughput TCR immunosequencing were combined to characterize T cells specific for the mycobacterial lipid antigen glucose monomycolate (GMM). What the authors observed across the whole study: T cells that bind the CD1B-GMM tetramer with low affinity may not have been captured by the stringent sort gate.

PBMC were thawed, rested overnight, stained with GMM-loaded CD1B tetramer, a Live/Dead dye and anti-CD3, and then sorted on a FACS Aria II. The CD1B tetramers were loaded with C32 glucose monomycolate that had been purified from Rhodococcus equi. Before cryopreservation, the PBMC later used for tetramer sorting had been depleted of CD14-expressing monocytes as part of a separate study. From each donor, 75,000 to 100,000 tetramer-negative cells were sorted and analyzed together with the tetramer-positive cells. Antigen-specific T cells were sorted from a handful of healthy South African adults using GMM-loaded CD1B tetramers. This clone showed up just once. There are no base qualities to consult, and no much larger clone falls within one base. The germline V gene (reference sequence) supplies CDR1 LNHDA and CDR2 SQIVND. CDR3 length: 15 amino acids, cysteine to phenylalanine. CDR3 DNA only is kept here, 45 bases in frame from base 1. The germline V end is reduced by 4 bases and the J end by 5 bases; junction bases left unmatched: 9.

Because TCR-alpha and TCR-beta chains were sequenced unpaired, no chain pairing information was available. TCR libraries were generated with the immunoSEQ multiplex PCR assay, using TCR-beta and/or TCR-alpha/delta assays for each sample. The Illumina high-throughput platform was used to sequence the amplified TCR libraries. The study's processing was this. Clustering and dimensionality reduction were performed using pairwise TCRdist distances among GMM-specific receptors from ex vivo sorted or in vitro expanded T cells. Sequence motifs defined by gene usage and CDR3 content were tested for enrichment in tetramer-positive versus tetramer-negative populations. The table was pulled from immuneACCESS by TCRdb, which kept in-frame rearrangements only. Such tables lose some clones; where checked, under half of the loss comes from unresolved V genes, and the rest has no known cause. V, J and clone size reflect that table, while D and trimming were determined from the DNA. The table for this sample lists some 90,000 clones; approximately 91% of them were counted only once. Approximately 1.9% of the sample rests with the top ten.

Sequencing used CD1b-GMM tetramer-negative cells sorted from PBMCs. The cell subset or site label of this sample denotes: T cells not binding CD1B-GMM tetramer, sorted from same donor. The rearranged segments are TRBV19 and TRBJ1-2; 8 bases in the junction line up with TRBD1. The TCR sequence derives from an adult woman with latent tuberculosis. The DNA sequence is as follows: TGTGCCAGTAGTACAGGGGGCAACAACTATTATGGCTACACCTTC. Its coded protein is CASSTGGNNYYGYTF.